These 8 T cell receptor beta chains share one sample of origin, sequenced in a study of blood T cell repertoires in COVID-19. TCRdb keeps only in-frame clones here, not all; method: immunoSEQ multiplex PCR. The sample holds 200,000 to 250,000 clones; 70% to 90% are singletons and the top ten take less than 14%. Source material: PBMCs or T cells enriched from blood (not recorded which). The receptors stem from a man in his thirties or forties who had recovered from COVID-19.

CDR3 sequence reads: CASSLTGYRNLLYSGNTIYF. In DNA, the CDR3 is TGTGCCAGCAGCTTGACAGGGTACCGCAACCTCCTTTACTCTGGAAACACCATATATTTT. The chain links TRBV13 to TRBJ1-3; 7 bases are shared with TRBD1. The CDR3 contains 20 residues. With V trimmed by 3 bases and J by 0 bases, 17 bases remained unmatched. CDR1 is PRHDT and CDR2 is FYEKMQ in the germline V gene (reference sequence).

This CDR3 is CAWTTNPLAVSYEQYF. The CDR3 DNA is TGTGCCTGGACTACTAACCCCCTAGCGGTTTCTTACGAGCAGTACTTC. This rearrangement joins TRBV30 to TRBJ2-7; TRBD2 aligns across 7 bases. Germline V lookup: CDR1 GTSNPN, CDR2 SVGIG (reference sequence). The CDR3 totals 16 residues. V trimming: 4 bases; J trimming: 4 bases; junction bases outside the gene matches: 16.

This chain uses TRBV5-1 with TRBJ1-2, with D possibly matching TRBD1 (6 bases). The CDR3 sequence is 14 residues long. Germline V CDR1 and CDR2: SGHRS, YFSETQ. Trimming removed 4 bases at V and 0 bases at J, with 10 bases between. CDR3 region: CASSMDSPNYGYTF. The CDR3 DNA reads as TGCGCCAGCAGCATGGACAGTCCTAACTATGGCTACACCTTC.

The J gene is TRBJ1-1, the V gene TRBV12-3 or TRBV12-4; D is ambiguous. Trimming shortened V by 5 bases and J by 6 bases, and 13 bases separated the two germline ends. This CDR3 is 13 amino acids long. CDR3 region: CASSPNGNAEAFF. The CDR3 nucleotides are TGTGCCAGCAGTCCCAATGGCAACGCTGAAGCTTTCTTT.

CDR3 nucleotides: TGCGCCAGCAGCCAAGGTGTAAGGGACAGGGATGAAAAACTGTTTTTT. Translation gives CASSQGVRDRDEKLFF. The V and J genes are TRBV4-1 and TRBJ1-4, with TRBD1 matching over 9 bases. Looked up from germline, CDR1 is MGHRA and CDR2 is YSYEKL. The CDR3 covers 16 residues. The junction had 6 bases not matched to a gene; V was cut back by 1 base and J by 6 bases.

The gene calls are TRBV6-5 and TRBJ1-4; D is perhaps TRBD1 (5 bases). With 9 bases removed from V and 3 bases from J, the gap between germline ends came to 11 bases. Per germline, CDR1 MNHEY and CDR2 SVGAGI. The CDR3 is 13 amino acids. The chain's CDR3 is CASKDRPNEKLFF. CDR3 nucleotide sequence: TGTGCCAGTAAAGACAGACCTAATGAAAAACTGTTTTTT.

The CDR3 here is CASSLGGRVNQPQHF. For the CDR3, the DNA is TGTGCCAGCAGCTTAGGAGGCAGGGTCAATCAGCCCCAGCATTTT. The V and J genes are TRBV7-9 and TRBJ1-5, with a weak D call TRBD1 (5 bases). CDR1 is SEHNR, CDR2 FQNEAQ, per germline (reference sequence). The CDR3 sequence is 15 residues long. V shed 1 base and J shed 3 bases, with 10 bases lying between them.

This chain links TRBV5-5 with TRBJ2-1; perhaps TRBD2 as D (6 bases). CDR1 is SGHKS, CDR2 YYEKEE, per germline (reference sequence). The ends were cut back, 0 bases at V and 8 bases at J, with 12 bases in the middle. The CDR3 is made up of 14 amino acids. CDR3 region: CASSLVRERDEQFF. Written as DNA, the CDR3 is TGTGCCAGCAGCTTGGTACGGGAGCGCGATGAGCAGTTCTTC.